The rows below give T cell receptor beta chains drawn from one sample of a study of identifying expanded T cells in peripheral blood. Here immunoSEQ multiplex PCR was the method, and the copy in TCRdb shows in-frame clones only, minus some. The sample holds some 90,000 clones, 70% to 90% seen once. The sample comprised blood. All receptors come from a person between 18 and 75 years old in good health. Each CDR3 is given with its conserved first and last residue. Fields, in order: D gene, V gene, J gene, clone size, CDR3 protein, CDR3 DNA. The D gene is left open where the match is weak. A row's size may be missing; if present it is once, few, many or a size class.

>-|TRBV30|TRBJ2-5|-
CAWTGQRSRKETQYF
TGTGCCTGGACCGGTCAGCGGTCAAGAAAAGAGACCCAGTACTTC
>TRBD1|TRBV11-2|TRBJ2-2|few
CASSLTGTGLAGELFF
TGTGCCAGCAGCTTAACAGGGACAGGGCTGGCCGGGGAGCTGTTTTTT
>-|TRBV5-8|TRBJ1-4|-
CASSLDGPPGEKLFF
TGTGCCAGCAGCTTGGACGGGCCCCCTGGTGAAAAACTGTTTTTT
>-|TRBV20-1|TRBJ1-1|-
CSARDDRGAFF
TGCAGTGCTAGAGATGATCGCGGAGCTTTCTTT
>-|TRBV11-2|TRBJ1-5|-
CASGARETHSNQPQHF
TGTGCCAGCGGTGCCAGGGAGACACATAGCAATCAGCCCCAGCATTTT
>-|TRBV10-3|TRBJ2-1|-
CAIRVVGSNEQFF
TGTGCCATCAGAGTAGTAGGGAGCAATGAGCAGTTCTTC
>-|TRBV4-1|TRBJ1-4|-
CASSPTSGLEKLFF
TGCGCCAGCAGCCCCACATCAGGCCTTGAAAAACTGTTTTTT
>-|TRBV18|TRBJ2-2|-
CASSRRDVTGELFF
TGTGCCAGCTCACGTAGAGATGTCACCGGGGAGCTGTTTTTT
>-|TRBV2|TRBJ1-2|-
CASNPGQWYGYTF
TGTGCCAGCAATCCGGGGCAGTGGTATGGCTACACCTTC
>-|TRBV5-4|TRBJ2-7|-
CASSLSAVSYEQYF
TGTGCCAGCAGCTTGTCCGCGGTAAGCTACGAGCAGTACTTC
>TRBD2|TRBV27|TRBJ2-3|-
CASSSKAGNTDTQYF
TGTGCCAGCAGTTCAAAAGCGGGGAACACAGATACGCAGTATTTT
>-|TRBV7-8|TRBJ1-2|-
CASSLSLEQGPPTYGYTF
TGTGCCAGCAGCTTATCTCTTGAACAGGGCCCTCCTACCTATGGCTACACCTTC
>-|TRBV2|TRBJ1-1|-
CASSGQLNTEAFF
TGTGCCAGCAGTGGGCAGCTGAACACTGAAGCTTTCTTT
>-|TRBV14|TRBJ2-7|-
CASSQGPYEQYF
TGTGCCAGCAGCCAAGGCCCTTACGAGCAGTACTTC
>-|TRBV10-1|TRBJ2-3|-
CASSAGGVTDTQYF
TGCGCCAGCAGTGCAGGAGGCGTCACAGATACGCAGTATTTT
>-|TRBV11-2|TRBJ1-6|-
CASSDRKSPLHF
TGTGCCAGCAGCGACAGAAAATCACCCCTCCACTTT
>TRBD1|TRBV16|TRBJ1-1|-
CASSQGQGVSEAFF
TGTGCCAGCAGCCAGGGACAGGGAGTATCGGAAGCTTTCTTT
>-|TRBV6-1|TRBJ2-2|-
CASSGERSTGELFF
TGTGCCAGCAGTGGGGAGCGAAGCACCGGGGAGCTGTTTTTT
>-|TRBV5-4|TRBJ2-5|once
CASSSLEETQYF
TGTGCCAGCAGCTCCCTGGAAGAGACCCAGTACTTC
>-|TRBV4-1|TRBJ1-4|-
CASSQVVGFGFREKLFF
TGCGCCAGCAGCCAAGTTGTGGGCTTCGGTTTCCGAGAAAAACTGTTTTTT
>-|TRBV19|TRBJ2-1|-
CASSIYGVTGNEQFF
TGTGCCAGTAGTATATACGGGGTTACCGGAAATGAGCAGTTCTTC
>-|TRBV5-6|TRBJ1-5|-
CASSSYKTVGDGQPQHF
TGTGCCAGCAGCTCATATAAGACAGTGGGGGACGGTCAGCCCCAGCATTTT
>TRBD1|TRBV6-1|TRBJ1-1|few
CASSERGGGDRGEAFF
TGTGCCAGCAGTGAAAGAGGAGGGGGCGATCGAGGTGAAGCTTTCTTT
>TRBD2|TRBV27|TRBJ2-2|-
CASSPAGTRIANTGELFF
TGTGCCAGCAGTCCAGCGGGGACCCGTATCGCGAACACCGGGGAGCTGTTTTTT
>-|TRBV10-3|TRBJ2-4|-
CAISESGSLAKNIQYF
TGTGCCATCAGTGAGTCCGGTAGTCTAGCCAAAAACATTCAGTACTTC
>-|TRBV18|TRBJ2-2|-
CASSPPRHREGTGELFF
TGTGCCAGCTCACCACCCCGCCACAGGGAAGGCACCGGGGAGCTGTTTTTT
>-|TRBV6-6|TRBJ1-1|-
CASREGGRVAEAFF
TGTGCCAGCAGAGAGGGGGGGAGGGTCGCTGAAGCTTTCTTT
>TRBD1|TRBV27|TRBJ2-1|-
CATGRTGSLNEQFF
TGTGCCACCGGGCGGACAGGGTCGTTGAATGAGCAGTTCTTC
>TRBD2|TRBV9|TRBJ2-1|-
CASSAPLDSGGIYNEQFF
TGTGCCAGCAGCGCACCCCTAGATAGCGGGGGGATATACAATGAGCAGTTCTTC
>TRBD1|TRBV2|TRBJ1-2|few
CASRQQGAVGYTF
TGTGCCAGCCGTCAACAGGGGGCGGTCGGCTACACCTTC
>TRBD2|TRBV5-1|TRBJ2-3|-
CASSHDQTSGVLGREDTQYF
TGCGCCAGCAGCCATGACCAGACTAGCGGGGTACTCGGGCGAGAAGATACGCAGTATTTT
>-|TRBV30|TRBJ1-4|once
CAWSLYTKRKLFF
TGTGCCTGGAGTCTGTACACTAAAAGAAAACTGTTTTTT
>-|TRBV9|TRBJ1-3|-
CASSPHPRDVRTIYF
TGTGCCAGCAGCCCCCACCCCCGGGACGTTAGAACCATATATTTT
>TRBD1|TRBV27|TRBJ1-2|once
CASSSRQGQEAYGYTF
TGTGCCAGCAGTTCCCGACAGGGCCAAGAAGCCTATGGCTACACCTTC
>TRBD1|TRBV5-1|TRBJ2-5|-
CATSIGTEETQYF
TGCGCCACCTCTATAGGGACAGAAGAGACCCAGTACTTC
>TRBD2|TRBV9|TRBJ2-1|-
CASSAAGGAYNEQFF
TGTGCCAGCAGCGCTGCGGGGGGCGCCTACAATGAGCAGTTCTTC
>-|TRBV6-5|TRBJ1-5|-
CASMGGERLPQHF
TGTGCCAGCATGGGAGGGGAAAGATTGCCCCAGCATTTT
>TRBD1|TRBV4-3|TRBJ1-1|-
CASSQIGGPEAFF
TGCGCCAGCAGCCAGATAGGGGGCCCTGAAGCTTTCTTT
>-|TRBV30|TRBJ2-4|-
CAWSRSPVLAKNIQYF
TGTGCCTGGAGTCGGTCACCAGTTCTAGCCAAAAACATTCAGTACTTC
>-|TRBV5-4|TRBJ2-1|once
CASSVETSAYNEQFF
TGTGCCAGCAGTGTCGAAACTTCGGCCTACAATGAGCAGTTCTTC
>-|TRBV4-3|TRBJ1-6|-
CASSLQIYNSPLHF
TGCGCCAGCAGCCTACAGATCTATAATTCACCCCTCCACTTT
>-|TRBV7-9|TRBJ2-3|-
CASSAGDGTDTQYF
TGTGCCAGCAGCGCAGGGGACGGCACAGATACGCAGTATTTT
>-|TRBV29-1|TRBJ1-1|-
CSSQGQQNTEAFF
TGCAGTAGCCAAGGACAACAGAACACTGAAGCTTTCTTT
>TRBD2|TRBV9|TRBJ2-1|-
CASSVLTSGHNEQFF
TGTGCCAGCAGCGTATTAACTAGCGGGCACAATGAGCAGTTCTTC
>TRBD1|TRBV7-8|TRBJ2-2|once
CASSRLDRGVPDTGELFF
TGTGCCAGCAGTAGACTGGACAGGGGGGTCCCCGACACCGGGGAGCTGTTTTTT
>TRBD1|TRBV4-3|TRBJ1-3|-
CASSQDRTGRAGNTIYF
TGCGCCAGCAGCCAAGATAGGACAGGGAGGGCTGGAAACACCATATATTTT
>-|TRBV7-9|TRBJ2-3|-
CASSFFTDTQYF
TGTGCCAGCAGCTTTTTCACAGATACGCAGTATTTT
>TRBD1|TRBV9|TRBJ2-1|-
CASSVWTGGENEQFF
TGTGCCAGCAGCGTTTGGACAGGGGGCGAAAATGAGCAGTTCTTC
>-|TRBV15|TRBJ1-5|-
CATSRGRSNQPQHF
TGTGCCACCAGCAGAGGACGGAGCAATCAGCCCCAGCATTTT
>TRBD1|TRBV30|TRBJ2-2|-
CAWSTGGSGELFF
TGTGCCTGGAGTACAGGGGGTAGCGGGGAGCTGTTTTTT
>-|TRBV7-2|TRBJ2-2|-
CASSQNRQPNTGELFF
TGTGCCAGCAGCCAGAATCGACAGCCGAACACCGGGGAGCTGTTTTTT
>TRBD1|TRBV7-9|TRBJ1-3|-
CASSLGQGAGNTIYF
TGTGCCAGCAGCCTAGGACAGGGGGCTGGAAACACCATATATTTT
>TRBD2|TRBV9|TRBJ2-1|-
CASSVGVSGEEFF
TGTGCCAGCAGCGTAGGTGTCAGCGGGGAAGAGTTCTTC
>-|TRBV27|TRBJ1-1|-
CASRPDRMNTEAFF
TGTGCCAGCAGACCGGACAGAATGAACACTGAAGCTTTCTTT
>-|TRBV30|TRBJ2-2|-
CAWNKIGGVTGELFF
TGTGCCTGGAACAAAATCGGGGGAGTCACCGGGGAGCTGTTTTTT
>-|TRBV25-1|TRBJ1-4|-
CASSGGTDPTNEKLFF
TGTGCCAGCAGTGGGGGGACGGATCCAACTAATGAAAAACTGTTTTTT
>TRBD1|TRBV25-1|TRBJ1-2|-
CASSALDRGRGYTF
TGTGCCAGCAGTGCCCTCGACAGGGGACGAGGCTACACCTTC
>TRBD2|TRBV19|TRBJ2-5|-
CASSIQLAGGLQYQETQYF
TGTGCCAGTAGTATACAACTAGCGGGGGGACTACAATACCAAGAGACCCAGTACTTC
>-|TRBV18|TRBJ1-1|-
CASSRANTEAFF
TGTGCCAGCTCACGAGCGAACACTGAAGCTTTCTTT
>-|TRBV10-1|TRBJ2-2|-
CASSAFRGWQENTGELFF
TGCGCCAGCAGTGCATTTCGTGGGTGGCAGGAGAACACCGGGGAGCTGTTTTTT